A selection of T cell receptor beta chains follows, all from one sample in a study of CD8 T cells in ankylosing spondylitis. Via MiXCR, TCRdb re-called the 5' RACE reads, giving one row per CDR3 protein. This table holds fewer than 35,000 distinct CDR3 sequences, approximately 15% found once. Sequencing was done on a sample of blood. The source of these receptors is a male donor with ankylosing spondylitis or in good health (not recorded which). The CDR3 runs from the conserved cysteine through the conserved F or W. D genes are given only for firm matches. Some rows have no size entry. The others give once, few or many, or a class for an expanded clone.

V gene	D gene	clone size	J gene	CDR3 protein	CDR3 DNA
TRBV7-2	TRBD2	few	TRBJ2-1	CASSASGGDNEQFF	TGTGCCAGCAGCGCTAGCGGGGGGGACAATGAGCAGTTCTTC
TRBV3-1	TRBD1	NA	TRBJ2-1	CASSQRRGQGPEQFF	TGTGCCAGCAGCCAAAGAAGAGGACAGGGGCCTGAGCAGTTCTTC
TRBV4-1	NA	NA	TRBJ2-2	CASSQDGELFF	TGCGCCAGCAGCCAAGATGGGGAGCTGTTTTTT
TRBV28	NA	NA	TRBJ1-4	CASSLLGIPTNEKLFF	TGTGCCAGCAGTTTATTAGGGATTCCAACTAATGAAAAACTGTTTTTT
TRBV4-3	NA	NA	TRBJ2-3	CASSLQRGGDTQYF	TGCGCCAGCAGCCTACAGCGCGGTGGGGATACGCAGTATTTT
TRBV7-2	TRBD1	NA	TRBJ2-3	CASSPPGQGNTQYF	TGTGCCAGCAGCCCCCCGGGACAGGGGAATACGCAGTATTTT
TRBV20-1	NA	NA	TRBJ1-1	CSAPTRMNTEAFF	TGCAGTGCGCCCACCAGGATGAACACTGAAGCTTTCTTT
TRBV29-1	NA	few	TRBJ2-5	CSVVRGETQYF	TGCAGCGTTGTCAGAGGGGAGACCCAGTACTTC
TRBV29-1	TRBD1	NA	TRBJ2-1	CSVERDRYNEQFF	TGCAGCGTTGAAAGGGACAGGTACAATGAGCAGTTCTTC
TRBV12-3/TRBV12-4	TRBD1	few	TRBJ2-1	CASSSGGRVHDEQFF	TGTGCCAGCAGCTCAGGGGGAAGGGTTCACGATGAGCAGTTCTTC
TRBV11-2	TRBD1	NA	TRBJ2-1	CASSLGPGTGYNEQFF	TGTGCCAGCAGCTTAGGACCCGGGACAGGATACAATGAGCAGTTCTTC
TRBV29-1	NA	few	TRBJ2-3	CSVGEGTADTQYF	TGCAGCGTTGGTGAGGGAACGGCAGATACGCAGTATTTT
TRBV27	NA	NA	TRBJ2-5	CASRGGGETQYF	TGTGCCAGCCGTGGGGGCGGGGAGACCCAGTACTTC
TRBV28	NA	NA	TRBJ2-2	CASSLRPGKDYNTGELFF	TGTGCCAGCAGTTTACGCCCGGGAAAGGACTACAACACCGGGGAGCTGTTTTTT
TRBV10-3	NA	few	TRBJ2-2	CAIGGTDANTGELFF	TGTGCCATCGGGGGGACAGACGCGAACACCGGGGAGCTGTTTTTT
TRBV28	NA	few	TRBJ2-5	CASSNRQRSQETQYF	TGTGCCAGCAGTAACAGACAGCGATCCCAAGAGACCCAGTACTTC
TRBV7-3	NA	medium-sized	TRBJ2-3	CASSLDTDTQYF	TGTGCCAGCAGCCTGGACACAGATACGCAGTATTTT
TRBV12-3/TRBV12-4	NA	few	TRBJ2-6	CASNPSGANVLTF	TGTGCCAGCAATCCGTCTGGGGCCAACGTCCTGACTTTC
TRBV12-3/TRBV12-4	NA	few	TRBJ2-1	CASRAAGLRNEQFF	TGTGCCAGCAGGGCGGCGGGATTAAGAAATGAGCAGTTCTTC
TRBV7-2	NA	NA	TRBJ2-2	CASTVTGTDTGELFF	TGTGCCAGCACCGTAACCGGGACCGACACCGGGGAGCTGTTTTTT
TRBV7-8	TRBD1	few	TRBJ2-2	CASSHRTGRRELFF	TGTGCCAGCAGCCACAGGACAGGTCGGCGGGAGCTGTTTTTT
TRBV24-1	NA	few	TRBJ2-2	CATSDRTGELFF	TGTGCCACCAGTGACAGAACCGGGGAGCTGTTTTTT
TRBV5-6	NA	few	TRBJ2-1	CASSLGQAAEQFF	TGTGCCAGCAGCTTGGGGCAGGCGGCTGAGCAGTTCTTC
TRBV29-1	NA	few	TRBJ2-1	CSVRPQGLYNEQFF	TGCAGCGTACGACCCCAGGGACTCTACAATGAGCAGTTCTTC
TRBV7-2	NA	NA	TRBJ1-1	CASSTGTLNTEAFF	TGTGCCAGCAGCACCGGGACACTGAACACTGAAGCTTTCTTT
TRBV29-1	NA	NA	TRBJ2-2	CSVGNTGELFF	TGCAGCGTAGGGAACACCGGGGAGCTGTTTTTT
TRBV20-1	TRBD2	NA	TRBJ2-1	CSTEGTRAFNEQFF	TGCAGTACCGAGGGGACTAGGGCCTTCAATGAGCAGTTCTTC